This T cell receptor beta chain emerged from a study of blood T cell repertoires in COVID-19. For the study at large: Samples of COVID-19 (acute and convalescent) were obtained from the United States, Italy and Spain. PBMCs, B-cell-depleted T cells, or T cells were the source of the cDNA or gDNA that made up the material.

The CDR3 sequence is 17 residues long. Germline-derived CDR1 and CDR2 are LNHDA and SQIVND (reference sequence). V lost 3 bases, J lost 2 bases, and 19 bases lay in between. Data came from immunoSEQ multiplex PCR; TCRdb stores just in-frame clones and leaves some out. The sample comprises about 42,000 clones, roughly four fifths of which are singletons, and 28% rests with the top ten. The TCR comes from a woman aged 65 to 85 with acute or convalescent COVID-19. The specimen sequenced was peripheral blood. The chain recombines TRBV19 with TRBJ1-1; TRBD1 might be the D (5 bases). This CDR3 is CASSMGQGRSYNTEAFF. CDR3 DNA: TGTGCCAGTAGTATGGGGCAGGGTAGGTCGTATAACACTGAAGCTTTCTTT.